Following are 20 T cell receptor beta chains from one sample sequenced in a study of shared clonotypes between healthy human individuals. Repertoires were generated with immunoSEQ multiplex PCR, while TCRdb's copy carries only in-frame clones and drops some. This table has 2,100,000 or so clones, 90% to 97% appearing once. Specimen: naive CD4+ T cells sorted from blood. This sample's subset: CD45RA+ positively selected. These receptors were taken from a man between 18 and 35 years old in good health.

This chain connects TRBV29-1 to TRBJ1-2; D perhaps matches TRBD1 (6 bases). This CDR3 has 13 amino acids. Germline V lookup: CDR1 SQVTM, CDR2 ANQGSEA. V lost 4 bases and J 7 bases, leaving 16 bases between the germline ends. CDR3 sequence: CSVVFVQGGGYTF. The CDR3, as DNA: TGCAGCGTTGTGTTTGTACAGGGTGGTGGCTACACCTTC.

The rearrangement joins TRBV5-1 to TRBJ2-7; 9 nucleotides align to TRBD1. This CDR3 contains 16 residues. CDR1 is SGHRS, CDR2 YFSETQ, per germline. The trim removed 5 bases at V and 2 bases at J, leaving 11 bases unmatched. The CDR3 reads CASRAWLGQGAYEQYF. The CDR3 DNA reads TGCGCCAGCAGAGCTTGGTTGGGACAGGGAGCCTACGAGCAGTACTTC.

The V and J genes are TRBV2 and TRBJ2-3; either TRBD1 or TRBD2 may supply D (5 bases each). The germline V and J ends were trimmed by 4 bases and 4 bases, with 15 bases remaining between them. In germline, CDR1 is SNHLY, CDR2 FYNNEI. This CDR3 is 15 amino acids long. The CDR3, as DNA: TGTGCCAGCAGTGGGGGACGGCCAGGGCCAGATACGCAGTATTTT. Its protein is CASSGGRPGPDTQYF.

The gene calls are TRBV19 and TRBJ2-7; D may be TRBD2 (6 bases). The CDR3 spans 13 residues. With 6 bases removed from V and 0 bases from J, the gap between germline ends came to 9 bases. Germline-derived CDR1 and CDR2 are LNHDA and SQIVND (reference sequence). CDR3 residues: CASREGNSYEQYF. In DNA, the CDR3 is TGTGCCAGTAGGGAGGGGAACTCCTACGAGCAGTACTTC.

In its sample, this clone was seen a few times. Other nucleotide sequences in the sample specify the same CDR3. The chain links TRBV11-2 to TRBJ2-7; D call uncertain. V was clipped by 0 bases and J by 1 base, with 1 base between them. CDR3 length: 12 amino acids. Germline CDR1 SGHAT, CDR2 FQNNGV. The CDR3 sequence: CASSLDSYEQYF. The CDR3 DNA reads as TGTGCCAGCAGCTTAGATTCCTACGAGCAGTACTTC.

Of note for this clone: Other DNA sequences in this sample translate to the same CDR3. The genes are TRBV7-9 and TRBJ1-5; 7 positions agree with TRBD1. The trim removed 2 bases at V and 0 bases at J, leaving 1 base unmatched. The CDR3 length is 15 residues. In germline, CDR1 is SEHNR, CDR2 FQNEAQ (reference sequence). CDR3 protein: CASSLQGVSNQPQHF. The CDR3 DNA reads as TGTGCCAGCAGCTTACAGGGGGTTAGCAATCAGCCCCAGCATTTT. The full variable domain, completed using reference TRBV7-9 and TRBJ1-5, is DTGVSQNPRHKITKRGQNVTFRCDPISEHNRLYWYRQTLGQGPEFLTYFQNEAQLEKSRLLSDRFSAERPKGSFSTLEIQRTEQGDSAMYLCASSLQGVSNQPQHFGDGTRLSIL.

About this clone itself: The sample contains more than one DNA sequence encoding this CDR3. For the CDR3, the DNA is TGTGCCAGCAGAGGGACAGGGGGCAATCAGCCCCAGCATTTT. The encoded protein is CASRGTGGNQPQHF. The J gene is TRBJ1-5, the V gene TRBV6-1; TRBD1 matches at 10 bases. Germline CDR1 MNHNS, CDR2 SASEGT. CDR3 size: 14 residues. V was pared by 6 bases and J by 2 bases, with 1 base of the junction left unmatched.

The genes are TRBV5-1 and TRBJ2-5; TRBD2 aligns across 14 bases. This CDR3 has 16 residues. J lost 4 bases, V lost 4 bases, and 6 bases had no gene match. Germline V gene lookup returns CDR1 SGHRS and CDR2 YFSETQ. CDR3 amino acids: CASSTGTSGGGETQYF. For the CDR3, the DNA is TGCGCCAGCAGCACCGGGACTAGCGGGGGTGGAGAGACCCAGTACTTC.

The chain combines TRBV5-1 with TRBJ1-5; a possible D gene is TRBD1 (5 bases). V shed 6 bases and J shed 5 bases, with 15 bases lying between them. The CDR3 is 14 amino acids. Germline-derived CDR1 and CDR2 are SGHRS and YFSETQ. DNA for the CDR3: TGCGCCAGCACTATCTCAACGGGGGATCAGCCCCAGCATTTT. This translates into CASTISTGDQPQHF. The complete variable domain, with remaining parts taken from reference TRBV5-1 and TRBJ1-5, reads KAGVTQTPRYLIKTRGQQVTLSCSPISGHRSVSWYQQTPGQGLQFLFEYFSETQRNKGNFPGRFSGRQFSNSRSEMNVSTLELGDSALYLCASTISTGDQPQHFGDGTRLSIL.

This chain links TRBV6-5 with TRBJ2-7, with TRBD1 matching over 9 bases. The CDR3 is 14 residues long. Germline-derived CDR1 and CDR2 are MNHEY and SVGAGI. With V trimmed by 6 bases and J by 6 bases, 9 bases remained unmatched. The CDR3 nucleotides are TGTGCCAGCAGGGGGGACAGGGTCCTAGGCGAGCAGTACTTC. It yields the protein CASRGDRVLGEQYF.

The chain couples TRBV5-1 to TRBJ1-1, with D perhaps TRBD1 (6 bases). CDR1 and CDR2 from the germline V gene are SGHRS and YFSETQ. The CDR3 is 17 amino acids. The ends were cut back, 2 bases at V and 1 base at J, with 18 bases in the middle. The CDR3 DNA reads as TGCGCCAGCAGCTTAGGGGGTTCAACCCACCCGAACACTGAAGCTTTCTTT. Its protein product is CASSLGGSTHPNTEAFF.

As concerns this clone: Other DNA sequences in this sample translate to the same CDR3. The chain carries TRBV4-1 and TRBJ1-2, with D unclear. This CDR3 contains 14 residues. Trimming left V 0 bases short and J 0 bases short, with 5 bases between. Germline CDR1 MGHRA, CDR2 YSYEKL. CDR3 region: CASSQDRSNYGYTF. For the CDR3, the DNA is TGCGCCAGCAGCCAAGACAGGTCTAACTATGGCTACACCTTC.

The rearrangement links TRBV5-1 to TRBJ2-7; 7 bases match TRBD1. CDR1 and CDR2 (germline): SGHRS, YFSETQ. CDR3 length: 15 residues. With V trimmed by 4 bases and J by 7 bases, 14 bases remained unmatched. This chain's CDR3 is CASSARGQTLREQYF. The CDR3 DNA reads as TGCGCCAGCAGCGCCCGGGGACAGACGCTACGAGAGCAGTACTTC.

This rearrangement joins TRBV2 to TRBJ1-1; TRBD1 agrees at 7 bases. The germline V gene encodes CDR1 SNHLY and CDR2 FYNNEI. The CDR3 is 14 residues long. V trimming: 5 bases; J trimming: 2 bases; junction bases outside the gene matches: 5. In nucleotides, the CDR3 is TGTGCCAGCAGTTACAGGGGTGGAAACACTGAAGCTTTCTTT. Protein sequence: CASSYRGGNTEAFF. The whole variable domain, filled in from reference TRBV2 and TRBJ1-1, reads EPEVTQTPSHQVTQMGQEVILRCVPISNHLYFYWYRQILGQKVEFLVSFYNNEISEKSEIFDDQFSVERPDGSNFTLKIRSTKLEDSAMYFCASSYRGGNTEAFFGQGTRLTVV.

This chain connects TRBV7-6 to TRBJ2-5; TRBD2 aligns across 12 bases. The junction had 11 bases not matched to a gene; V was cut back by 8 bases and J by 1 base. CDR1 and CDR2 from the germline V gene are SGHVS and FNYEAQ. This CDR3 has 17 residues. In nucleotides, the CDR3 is TGTGCCAGCGCCTTTCCCCCGGGACTAGCGGGCCAAGAGACCCAGTACTTC. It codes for CASAFPPGLAGQETQYF. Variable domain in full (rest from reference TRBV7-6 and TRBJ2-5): GAGVSQSPRYKVTKRGQDVALRCDPISGHVSLYWYRQALGQGPEFLTYFNYEAQQDKSGLPNDRFSAERPEGSISTLTIQRTEQRDSAMYRCASAFPPGLAGQETQYFGPGTRLLVL.

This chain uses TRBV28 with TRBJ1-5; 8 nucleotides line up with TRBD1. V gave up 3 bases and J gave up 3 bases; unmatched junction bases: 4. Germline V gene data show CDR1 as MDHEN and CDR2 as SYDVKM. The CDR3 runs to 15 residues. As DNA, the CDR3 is TGTGCCAGCAGTTTGAAGGACAGGGACAATCAGCCCCAGCATTTT. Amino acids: CASSLKDRDNQPQHF.

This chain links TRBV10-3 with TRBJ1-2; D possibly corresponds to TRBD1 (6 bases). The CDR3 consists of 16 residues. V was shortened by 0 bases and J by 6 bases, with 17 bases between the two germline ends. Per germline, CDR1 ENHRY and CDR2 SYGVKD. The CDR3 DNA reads TGTGCCATCAGTGAGTCGAGGGTGGGGGGCTCCGATGGCTACACCTTC. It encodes CAISESRVGGSDGYTF.

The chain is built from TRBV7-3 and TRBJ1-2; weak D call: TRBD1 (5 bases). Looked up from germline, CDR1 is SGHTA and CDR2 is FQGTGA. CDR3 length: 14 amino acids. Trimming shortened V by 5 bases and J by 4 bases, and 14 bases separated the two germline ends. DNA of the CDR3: TGTGCCAGCAGCCCGCGCCCAGGGCTCTATGGCTACACCTTC. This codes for CASSPRPGLYGYTF.

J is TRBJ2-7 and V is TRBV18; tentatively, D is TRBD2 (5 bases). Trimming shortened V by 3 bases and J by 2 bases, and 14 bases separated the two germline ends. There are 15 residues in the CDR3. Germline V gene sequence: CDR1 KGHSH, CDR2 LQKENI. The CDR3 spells CASSPQAVETYEQYF. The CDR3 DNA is TGTGCCAGCTCACCTCAAGCGGTTGAAACCTACGAGCAGTACTTC.

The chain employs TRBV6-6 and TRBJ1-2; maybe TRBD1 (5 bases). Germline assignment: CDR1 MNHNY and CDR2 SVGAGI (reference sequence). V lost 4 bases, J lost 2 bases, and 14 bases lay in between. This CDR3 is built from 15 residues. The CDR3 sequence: CASSSDRQVNYGYTF. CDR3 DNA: TGTGCCAGCAGTTCCGACAGACAAGTAAACTATGGCTACACCTTC.